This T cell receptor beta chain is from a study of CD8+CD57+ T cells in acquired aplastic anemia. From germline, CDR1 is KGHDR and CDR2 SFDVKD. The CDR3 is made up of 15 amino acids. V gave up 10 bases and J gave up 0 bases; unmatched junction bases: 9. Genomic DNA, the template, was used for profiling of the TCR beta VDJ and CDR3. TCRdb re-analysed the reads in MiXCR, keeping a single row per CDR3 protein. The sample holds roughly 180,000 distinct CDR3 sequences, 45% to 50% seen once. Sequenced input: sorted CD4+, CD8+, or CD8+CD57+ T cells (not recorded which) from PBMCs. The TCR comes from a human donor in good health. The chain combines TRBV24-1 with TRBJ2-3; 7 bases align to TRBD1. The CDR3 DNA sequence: TGTGCCACTTCCCCGGGGACAGCTAGCACAGATACGCAGTATTTT. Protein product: CATSPGTASTDTQYF.